A selection of T cell receptor beta chains follows, all from one sample in a study of T cell responses to AZD1222 COVID-19 vaccine. Clones were sequenced by immunoSEQ multiplex PCR, and TCRdb holds only the in-frame ones, with some missing. The top ten clones hold approximately 6.6% of a sample with roughly 35,000 clones, approximately 86% of them seen once. Material: peripheral blood, obtained on day 0 of AZD1222 vaccination. These receptors all stem from an adult in good health. CDR3s include the opening cysteine and the closing phenylalanine or tryptophan. D genes are given only for firm matches. Clone size is given for some rows only: seen once, a few or many times, or a class if the clone is expanded.

CDR3 DNA	CDR3 protein	D gene	V gene	J gene	clone size
TGTGCCAGCAGCCAGGCGGAGGGTTTGACACCCCTCCACTTT	CASSQAEGLTPLHF	.	TRBV9	TRBJ1-6	.
TGTGCCAGCAGCCCGGGGACTAGCGGGGACTACGAGCAGTACTTC	CASSPGTSGDYEQYF	TRBD2	TRBV3-1/TRBV3-2	TRBJ2-7	.
TGTGCCAGCAGGGATAACACTGAAGCTTTCTTT	CASRDNTEAFF	.	TRBV12-3/TRBV12-4	TRBJ1-1	few
TGTGCCAGCAGCGCGGGACAGTCCAGTTCCTACGAGCAGTACTTC	CASSAGQSSSYEQYF	.	TRBV7-2	TRBJ2-7	.
TGTGCCAGCAGTGAATATGCAGGGATCACTGGAAACACCATATATTTT	CASSEYAGITGNTIYF	.	TRBV6-1	TRBJ1-3	.
TGTGCCAGCAGCTTCCCGGACTCACCCCTCCACTTT	CASSFPDSPLHF	.	TRBV7-2	TRBJ1-6	.
TGTGCCATCAGTGCGGTGGACGCACCCCTCCACTTT	CAISAVDAPLHF	.	TRBV10-3	TRBJ1-6	.
TGTGCCAGCAGTTTGCCAGGTGCCTACAATGAGCAGTTCTTC	CASSLPGAYNEQFF	.	TRBV27	TRBJ2-1	once
TGTGCCAGCGCACCGTCGATGTCCAACACAGATACGCAGTATTTT	CASAPSMSNTDTQYF	.	TRBV28	TRBJ2-3	.
TGTGCCAGTAGGGGACAGGGGGCGAGAAGGACCGGGGAGCTGTTTTTT	CASRGQGARRTGELFF	TRBD1	TRBV19	TRBJ2-2	.
TGTGCCTGGAGTCCCCGGGACACTTTGGGCGCCGGGGAGCTGTTTTTT	CAWSPRDTLGAGELFF	.	TRBV30	TRBJ2-2	.